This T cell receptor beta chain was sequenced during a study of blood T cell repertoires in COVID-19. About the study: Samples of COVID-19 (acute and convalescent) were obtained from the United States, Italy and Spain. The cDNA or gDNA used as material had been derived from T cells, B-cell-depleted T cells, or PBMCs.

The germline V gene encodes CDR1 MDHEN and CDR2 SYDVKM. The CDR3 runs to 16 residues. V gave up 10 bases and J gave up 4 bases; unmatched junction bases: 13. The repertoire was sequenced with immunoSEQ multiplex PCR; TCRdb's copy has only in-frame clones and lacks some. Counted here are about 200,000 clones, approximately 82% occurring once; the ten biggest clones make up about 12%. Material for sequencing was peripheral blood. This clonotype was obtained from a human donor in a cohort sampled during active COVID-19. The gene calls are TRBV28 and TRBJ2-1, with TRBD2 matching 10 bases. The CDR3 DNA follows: TGTGCCACCATACGGGTAGCGGGAGGCCGATACAATGAGCAGTTCTTC. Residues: CATIRVAGGRYNEQFF.